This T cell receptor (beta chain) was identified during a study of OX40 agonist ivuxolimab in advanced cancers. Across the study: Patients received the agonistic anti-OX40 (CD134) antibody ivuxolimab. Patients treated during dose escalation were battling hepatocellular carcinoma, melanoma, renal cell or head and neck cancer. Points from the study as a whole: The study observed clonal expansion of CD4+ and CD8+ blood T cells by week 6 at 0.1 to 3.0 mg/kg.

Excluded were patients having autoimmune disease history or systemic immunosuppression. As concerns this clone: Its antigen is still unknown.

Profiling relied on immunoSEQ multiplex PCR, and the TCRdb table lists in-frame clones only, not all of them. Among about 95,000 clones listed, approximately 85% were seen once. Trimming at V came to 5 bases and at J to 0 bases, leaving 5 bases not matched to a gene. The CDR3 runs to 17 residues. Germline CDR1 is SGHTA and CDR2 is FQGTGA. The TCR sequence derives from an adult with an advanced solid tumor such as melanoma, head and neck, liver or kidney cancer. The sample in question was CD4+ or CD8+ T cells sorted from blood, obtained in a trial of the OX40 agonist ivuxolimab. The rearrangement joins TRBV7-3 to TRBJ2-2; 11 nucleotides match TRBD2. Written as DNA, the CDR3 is TGTGCCAGCAGCCCATTAGCGGGAGGGCCGAACACCGGGGAGCTGTTTTTT. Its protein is CASSPLAGGPNTGELFF.